These 25 T cell receptor beta chains share one sample of origin, sequenced in a study of CD8+ T cells in alopecia areata. As the sequencing template, cDNA was produced by extracting RNA and reverse transcribing it. Sequenced by immunoSEQ multiplex PCR; TCRdb stores in-frame clones only, minus some. The table records 150,000 or so clones, 55% to 65% of them present only once. The sample comprised CD4+ T cells sorted from blood. Source of these receptors: a human donor in good health.

DNA for the CDR3: TGTGCCTGGACTCCAGGGGGAATCTATGGCTACACCTTC. This encodes CAWTPGGIYGYTF. This chain connects TRBV30 to TRBJ1-2; TRBD1 aligns across 7 bases. J was trimmed by 4 bases and V by 4 bases; bases with no gene match: 6. The CDR3 runs 13 residues. Looked up from germline, CDR1 is GTSNPN and CDR2 is SVGIG (reference sequence).

This rearrangement joins TRBV2 to TRBJ2-2; D is possibly TRBD2 (6 bases). V shed 1 base and J shed 7 bases, with 7 bases lying between them. CDR3 length: 13 amino acids. In germline, CDR1 is SNHLY, CDR2 FYNNEI. Written as DNA, the CDR3 is TGTGCCAGCAGTGAAGGGGAGGTCGGGGAGCTGTTTTTT. Translated, it gives CASSEGEVGELFF.

This clone occurred a few times. The chain uses TRBV30 and TRBJ2-6; 10 bases agree with TRBD1. CDR1 and CDR2 (germline): GTSNPN, SVGIG (reference sequence). V lost 1 base to trimming and J lost 11 bases; unmatched junction nucleotides: 2. The CDR3 consists of 13 residues. CDR3 coding DNA: TGTGCCTGGAGTGACGGACAGGGGGACGTCCTGACTTTC. Its translation: CAWSDGQGDVLTF.

This clone appeared a few times. The V and J genes are TRBV5-1 and TRBJ2-6, with D unresolved. The CDR3 length is 19 residues. The V gene lost 6 bases and the J gene lost 0 bases, with 22 bases spanning the gap. The germline CDR1 and CDR2 sequences are SGHRS and YFSETQ. The CDR3 bases are TGCGCCAGCACCATACGCCCCTCACCCACCTCCTCTGGGGCCAACGTCCTGACTTTC. It yields the protein CASTIRPSPTSSGANVLTF.

This sequence joins TRBV9 and TRBJ1-5; possibly TRBD1 for D (5 bases). V lost 3 bases, J lost 3 bases, and 7 bases lay in between. This CDR3 spans 13 amino acids. Per germline, CDR1 SGDLS and CDR2 YYNGEE. Written as DNA, the CDR3 is TGTGCCAGCAGCGGGGGACTCAATCAGCCCCAGCATTTT. Translated, it gives CASSGGLNQPQHF.

The chain uses TRBV29-1 and TRBJ1-1, with a tentative D call TRBD1 (5 bases). The length of the CDR3 is 14 residues. Germline values: CDR1 SQVTM, CDR2 ANQGSEA. V dropped 7 bases and J dropped 1 base, with 16 bases sitting between them. The CDR3 DNA reads as TGCAGCGCCCGAACGGGACCGCAGAACACTGAAGCTTTCTTT. It translates to CSARTGPQNTEAFF.

V usage is TRBV28 and J usage is TRBJ2-7, with D unresolved. Trimming removed 6 bases from V and 3 bases from J, with 15 bases in between. The germline gives CDR1 MDHEN, CDR2 SYDVKM. The CDR3 spans 14 residues. As DNA, the CDR3 is TGTGCCAGCAGAGTCGGGCCCCCGGGCTACGAGCAGTACTTC. It is translated as CASRVGPPGYEQYF. Full variable domain (rest looked up from reference TRBV28 and TRBJ2-7): DVKVTQSSRYLVKRTGEKVFLECVQDMDHENMFWYRQDPGLGLRLIYFSYDVKMKEKGDIPEGYSVSREKKERFSLILESASTNQTSMYLCASRVGPPGYEQYFGPGTRLTVT.

This sequence joins TRBV5-1 and TRBJ2-7; D might be TRBD2 (6 bases). The V end was cut by 2 bases, the J end by 2 bases, with 14 bases between. Per germline, CDR1 SGHRS and CDR2 YFSETQ. The CDR3 totals 15 residues. CDR3 coding DNA: TGCGCCAGCAGCTTAGCAGGAGGGGATCCCTACGAGCAGTACTTC. Its protein is CASSLAGGDPYEQYF.

The chain couples TRBV2 to TRBJ2-3; TRBD2 aligns across 9 bases. Germline trimming cut 4 bases from V and 2 bases from J; bases unmatched to any gene: 4. Germline assignment: CDR1 SNHLY and CDR2 FYNNEI. The CDR3 loop spans 15 amino acids. DNA of the CDR3: TGTGCCAGCAGTGGAGGACTAGCGAACACAGATACGCAGTATTTT. Protein sequence: CASSGGLANTDTQYF.

The V and J genes are TRBV5-1 and TRBJ1-2; D not certain. Germline V CDR1 and CDR2: SGHRS, YFSETQ. The V and J ends lost 0 bases and 4 bases respectively, with 10 bases between them. This CDR3 contains 14 residues. CDR3 protein: CASSLDTSFYGYTF. CDR3 sequence (DNA): TGCGCCAGCAGCTTGGACACCAGTTTCTATGGCTACACCTTC. The full variable domain, rest sourced from reference TRBV5-1 and TRBJ1-2, is KAGVTQTPRYLIKTRGQQVTLSCSPISGHRSVSWYQQTPGQGLQFLFEYFSETQRNKGNFPGRFSGRQFSNSRSEMNVSTLELGDSALYLCASSLDTSFYGYTFGSGTRLTVV.

The chain employs TRBV5-4 and TRBJ1-1, with no clear D. Germline V gene data show CDR1 as SGHNT and CDR2 as YYREEE (reference sequence). Trimming removed 4 bases at V and 10 bases at J, with 29 bases between. CDR3 length: 17 residues. This CDR3 is CASSPPVIDDEFVVAFF. In DNA, the CDR3 is TGTGCCAGCAGCCCCCCGGTTATCGACGACGAGTTCGTGGTAGCTTTCTTT.

The chain links TRBV18 to TRBJ2-5; 9 positions match TRBD1. The junction had 3 bases not matched to a gene; V was cut back by 5 bases and J by 2 bases. Germline V gene data show CDR1 as KGHSH and CDR2 as LQKENI. This CDR3 contains 14 residues. CDR3 in amino acids: CASSRGQGQETQYF. The CDR3 bases are TGTGCCAGCTCAAGGGGACAGGGTCAAGAGACCCAGTACTTC.

This clone was observed a handful of times. Other nucleotide sequences in the sample specify the same CDR3. This sequence joins TRBV7-9 and TRBJ2-3; D unclear. Germline CDR1 is SEHNR and CDR2 is FQNEAQ (reference sequence). V was shortened by 0 bases and J by 0 bases, with 4 bases between the two germline ends. The CDR3 is 14 amino acids. The CDR3 DNA follows: TGTGCCAGCAGCTTAGCCGGTAGCACAGATACGCAGTATTTT. It encodes CASSLAGSTDTQYF.

This clone was found once. The chain couples TRBV5-1 to TRBJ1-4, with a weak D call TRBD1 (6 bases). This CDR3 region has 15 residues. Trimming stripped 4 bases from V and 0 bases from J, with 10 bases between. Germline V gene sequence: CDR1 SGHRS, CDR2 YFSETQ. CDR3 in DNA: TGCGCCAGCAGCCAGGGGTCAACAACTAATGAAAAACTGTTTTTT. As protein: CASSQGSTTNEKLFF. Based on the CDR3 plus reference TRBV5-1 and TRBJ1-4, the full variable domain is KAGVTQTPRYLIKTRGQQVTLSCSPISGHRSVSWYQQTPGQGLQFLFEYFSETQRNKGNFPGRFSGRQFSNSRSEMNVSTLELGDSALYLCASSQGSTTNEKLFFGSGTQLSVL.

V gene TRBV5-4 combines with J gene TRBJ1-1; D remains unclear. Trimming removed 0 bases from V and 5 bases from J, with 8 bases in between. Germline V gives CDR1 SGHNT, CDR2 YYREEE (reference sequence). The CDR3 totals 13 residues. Here the CDR3 DNA reads TGTGCCAGCAGCTTGGATAGTCGGACTGAAGCTTTCTTT. It specifies CASSLDSRTEAFF.

For this clone: The same CDR3 also results from other DNA sequences found in this sample. The rearrangement joins TRBV5-6 to TRBJ2-5; D call uncertain. Between the trimmed V and J ends, which lost 0 bases and 1 base, there was a span of 1 base. The CDR3 covers 12 residues. From germline, CDR1 is SGHDT and CDR2 YYEEEE. This chain's CDR3 is CASSLAQETQYF. CDR3 DNA: TGTGCCAGCAGCTTGGCCCAAGAGACCCAGTACTTC.

The chain is built from TRBV15 and TRBJ2-1, with 13 bases that match TRBD2. Germline V lookup: CDR1 LNHNV, CDR2 YYDKDF (reference sequence). With 5 bases clipped from V and 5 bases from J, the junction kept 6 bases outside the gene matches. This CDR3 contains 16 residues. The CDR3 region is CATSARLAGGHNEQFF. CDR3 sequence (DNA): TGTGCCACCAGCGCGCGACTAGCGGGAGGTCACAATGAGCAGTTCTTC.

This clone occurred a few times. The chain couples TRBV5-1 to TRBJ2-5; no reliable D call. V shed 4 bases and J shed 3 bases, with 7 bases lying between them. Looked up from germline, CDR1 is SGHRS and CDR2 is YFSETQ. There are 12 residues in the CDR3. The CDR3 reads CASSRSEETQYF. The DNA of the CDR3 is TGCGCCAGCAGCCGATCGGAAGAGACCCAGTACTTC. The whole variable domain, remainder taken from reference TRBV5-1 and TRBJ2-5, is KAGVTQTPRYLIKTRGQQVTLSCSPISGHRSVSWYQQTPGQGLQFLFEYFSETQRNKGNFPGRFSGRQFSNSRSEMNVSTLELGDSALYLCASSRSEETQYFGPGTRLLVL.

The J gene is TRBJ2-7, the V gene TRBV6-1; D possibly matches TRBD1 or TRBD2 (5 bases each). CDR3 length equals 16 residues. Trimming took 3 bases from V and 3 from J, leaving 18 bases between them. The germline V gene has CDR1 MNHNS and CDR2 SASEGT. The CDR3 protein is CASSEALRGTRYEQYF. CDR3 DNA sequence: TGTGCCAGCAGTGAGGCCCTCCGAGGGACCCGCTACGAGCAGTACTTC.

V gene TRBV5-1 combines with J gene TRBJ2-3; weak D call: TRBD1 (5 bases). The CDR3 runs 15 residues. The germline gives CDR1 SGHRS, CDR2 YFSETQ. Trimming stripped 0 bases from V and 9 bases from J, with 17 bases between. CDR3 residues: CASSLGQYPSMTQYF. The CDR3 DNA reads TGCGCCAGCAGCTTGGGACAGTACCCGTCGATGACGCAGTATTTT.

This clone was detected a few times. It may be a read error: a sequence one base away is much more abundant. V gene TRBV6-6 combines with J gene TRBJ2-7; 8 bases are shared with TRBD1. The CDR3 is made up of 12 amino acids. V gave up 5 bases and J gave up 4 bases; unmatched junction bases: 1. From germline, CDR1 is MNHNY and CDR2 SVGAGI (reference sequence). The CDR3 DNA follows: TGTGCCAGCAGTCACAGGGGGTACGAGCAGTACTTC. This translates into CASSHRGYEQYF.

This sequence joins TRBV29-1 and TRBJ2-1, with D perhaps TRBD2 (6 bases). The CDR3 contains 11 residues. The germline V and J ends were trimmed by 3 bases and 15 bases, with 15 bases remaining between them. In germline, CDR1 is SQVTM, CDR2 ANQGSEA. This CDR3 reads CSVDRAGLGFF. In DNA, the CDR3 is TGCAGCGTTGATCGGGCGGGATTAGGGTTCTTC.

This chain connects TRBV25-1 to TRBJ2-7; tentative D call: TRBD2 (5 bases). This CDR3 contains 15 residues. Trimming removed 8 bases at V and 4 bases at J, with 21 bases between. Germline V gene data show CDR1 as MGHDK and CDR2 as SYGVNS. The CDR3 nucleotides read TGTGCCAGCCGGGGTTTTAGGACTTCTAATTACGAGCAGTACTTC. Amino acids: CASRGFRTSNYEQYF.

The chain joins TRBV29-1 to TRBJ2-7; 8 nucleotides line up with TRBD1. V shed 4 bases and J 5 bases; nucleotides not matched to a gene: 4. In germline, CDR1 is SQVTM, CDR2 ANQGSEA. This CDR3 is built from 12 residues. DNA of the CDR3: TGCAGCGTTGTACCAGGGGGCAACGAGCAGTACTTC. Residues: CSVVPGGNEQYF.

CDR3 nucleotides: TGTGCCCACAGCTTATGGGACAAGAAAGAGACCCAGTACTTC. Its protein is CAHSLWDKKETQYF. The chain employs TRBV6-1 and TRBJ2-5; D is possibly TRBD1 (6 bases). Per germline, CDR1 MNHNS and CDR2 SASEGT. The V and J ends lost 11 bases and 3 bases respectively, with 19 bases between them. The CDR3 runs to 14 residues.